This record looks at one T cell receptor beta chain sequence and its context. What it binds is unknown. Produced via immunoSEQ multiplex PCR; TCRdb's table is partial and in-frame only. The repertoire has 150,000 to 200,000 clones, over 75% of them found once; the top ten carry about 4.3%. The sample comes from a study of T cell responses to AZD1222 COVID-19 vaccine. Study results and caveats: Breadth and depth of Spike-specific TCRs rose after two AZD1222 doses. Sampling that yielded the repertoires occurred only after the peak T cell response. Reports say nearly half of spike-specific TCRs go after unmutated variant regions. At baseline, seropositivity was found in only a handful of AZD1222 recipients.

This sample comprised peripheral blood, obtained 28 days after the second AZD1222 dose. The source of this sequence is an adult who received the AZD1222 COVID-19 vaccine.

CDR3 amino acids: CASSHTGGSSYEQYF. CDR3 nucleotides: TGCGCCAGCAGCCATACCGGGGGCAGCTCCTACGAGCAGTACTTC. This chain joins TRBV4-1 and TRBJ2-7; D is perhaps TRBD1 or TRBD2 (6 bases each). CDR1 is MGHRA and CDR2 is YSYEKL in the germline V gene. The CDR3 loop spans 15 amino acids. With 3 bases removed from V and 0 bases from J, the gap between germline ends came to 12 bases.